The source of this TCR beta chain is a study of blood T cell repertoires in COVID-19 (dated by TCRdb to about 2020). Turning to the overall study: Samples from collaborators originated in the United States, Italy and Spain and spanned both the acute and convalescent phases of COVID-19. The material from the prospective study consisted of cDNA or gDNA derived from T cells, B-cell-depleted T cells, or PBMCs. Deeply sampled blood TCRbeta repertoires from subjects exposed to, actively infected with, or recovered from COVID-19 were included in the dataset. The repertoires were released in a freely available public database meant as a resource for research on the immune response to SARS-CoV-2. Samples came from the ongoing ImmuneRACE study (first 160 participants) plus 1,254 subjects from 6 global collaborators. Where HLA class I and class II types were available, the types were taken from metadata supplied by the sample provider, not from assay-based typing. A de-identified subject ID, COVID-19 status, age in years and sex were almost always included in the sample metadata. The investigation overall reported the following: Clinical and demographic metadata were provided uncurated, with the amount varying by source and participant.

Each collaborating institution followed its own protocols to collect whole blood in K2EDTA tubes. Collaborator samples were shipped for TCRbeta analysis as frozen whole blood, isolated PBMCs, or DNA extracted from either sample type. As concerns this clone: The antigen it recognizes is unknown. Base quality data are lacking; no much larger clone is found one base away.

Relative to germline, V is 8 bases shorter and J is 5 bases shorter, with 16 bases between their ends. In the germline V gene (reference sequence), CDR1 corresponds to MNHNY and CDR2 to SVGAGI. From cysteine to phenylalanine, the CDR3 is 14 amino acids long. Left in the record is the CDR3 DNA by itself, 42 bases read in frame from the first base. TCRbeta CDR3 regions were amplified from genomic DNA by means of the immunoSEQ Assay, a bias-controlled multiplex PCR. Regarding the original processing steps: The number of nucleated cells in each sample was estimated from the amplification of reference gene primers within the assay. To quantify the absolute abundance of each unique TCRbeta CDR3 rearrangement, sequence reads were collapsed and filtered. For each sample, productive Simpson clonality was calculated as the square root of Simpson's diversity index over productive rearrangements. What TCRdb holds here is the immuneACCESS table cut down to in-frame rearrangements. Part of the clones is not present; checked against another copy, under half of the missing clones reflect an unresolved V gene, and the others are unexplained. Clone size and the V and J calls come from that table; the DNA yielded D and trimming. The sample table records about 71,000 clones; 82% of these occur just once. About 13% of the sample lies in the top ten.

The TCR originated in a woman over 75 with acute or convalescent COVID-19. Sequencing was performed on peripheral blood. Recombination joined TRBV6-6 with TRBJ1-5; no D gene can be assigned with confidence. The CDR3 amino acid sequence is: CASSWAHLYQPQHF. At the DNA level, the sequence is TGTGCCAGCTCTTGGGCCCATCTTTATCAGCCCCAGCATTTT.